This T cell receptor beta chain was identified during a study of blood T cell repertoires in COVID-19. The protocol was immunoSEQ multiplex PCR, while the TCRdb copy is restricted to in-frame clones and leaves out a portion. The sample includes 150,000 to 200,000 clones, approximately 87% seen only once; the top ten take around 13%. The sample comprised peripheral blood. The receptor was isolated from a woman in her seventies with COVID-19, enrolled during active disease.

This CDR3 reads CSVERTEATDTQYF. CDR3 in DNA: TGCAGCGTTGAGCGGACGGAGGCCACAGATACGCAGTATTTT. The rearrangement links TRBV29-1 to TRBJ2-3; D is possibly TRBD2 (5 bases). The germline V gene encodes CDR1 SQVTM and CDR2 ANQGSEA. The CDR3 has 14 residues. V lost 3 bases and J 2 bases, leaving 12 bases between the germline ends.